This T cell receptor (beta chain) comes out of a study of blood T cell repertoires in COVID-19. Everyone who took part was about 18 to 89 years old, and they came from 20 to 25 US areas. Some clones are missing from TCRdb's copy, which holds only in-frame ones; the method was immunoSEQ multiplex PCR. The profile shows about 320,000 clones, over 90% of them singletons. Germline CDR1 is SGHKS and CDR2 is YYEKEE (reference sequence). The CDR3 has 17 amino acids. The V gene lost 0 bases and the J gene lost 0 bases, with 14 bases spanning the gap. Material for sequencing was PBMCs or T cells enriched from blood (not recorded which). The receptor was isolated from a woman aged 25 to 39 who had been exposed to COVID-19. The V and J genes are TRBV5-5 and TRBJ2-3; a possible D gene is TRBD1 (5 bases). The CDR3 coding sequence is TGTGCCAGCAGCTTGGCCCTGGCAGGGCTCAGCACAGATACGCAGTATTTT. It translates to CASSLALAGLSTDTQYF. The whole variable domain, filled in from reference TRBV5-5 and TRBJ2-3, reads DAGVTQSPTHLIKTRGQQVTLRCSPISGHKSVSWYQQVLGQGPQFIFQYYEKEERGRGNFPDRFSARQFPNYSSELNVNALLLGDSALYLCASSLALAGLSTDTQYFGPGTRLTVL.